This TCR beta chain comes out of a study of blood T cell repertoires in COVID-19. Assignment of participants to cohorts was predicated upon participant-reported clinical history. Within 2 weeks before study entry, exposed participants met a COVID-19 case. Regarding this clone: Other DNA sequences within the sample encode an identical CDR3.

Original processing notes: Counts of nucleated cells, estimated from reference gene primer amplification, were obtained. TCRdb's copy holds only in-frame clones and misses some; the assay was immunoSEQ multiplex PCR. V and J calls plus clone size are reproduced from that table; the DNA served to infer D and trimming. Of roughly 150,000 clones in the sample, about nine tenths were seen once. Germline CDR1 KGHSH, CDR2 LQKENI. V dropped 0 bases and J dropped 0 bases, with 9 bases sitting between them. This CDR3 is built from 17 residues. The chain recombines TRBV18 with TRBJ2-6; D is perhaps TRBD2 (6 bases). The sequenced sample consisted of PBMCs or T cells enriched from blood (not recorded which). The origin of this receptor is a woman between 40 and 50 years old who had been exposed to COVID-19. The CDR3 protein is CASSPPVGGSGANVLTF. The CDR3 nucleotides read TGTGCCAGCTCACCACCGGTCGGGGGCTCTGGGGCCAACGTCCTGACTTTC. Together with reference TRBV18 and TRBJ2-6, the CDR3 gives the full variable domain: NAGVMQNPRHLVRRRGQEARLRCSPMKGHSHVYWYRQLPEEGLKFMVYLQKENIIDESGMPKERFSAEFPKEGPSILRIQQVVRGDSAAYFCASSPPVGGSGANVLTFGAGSRLTVL.